The present T cell receptor beta chain was sequenced within a study of breast tumors, draining lymph nodes, adjacent tissues. The study, taken as a whole, reports: The lymph node origin of tumor T cells was framed as consistent with a hypothesis, not demonstrated. Findings are consistent with lymph node origin and intratumoral expansion of most tumor T cells. Luminal-like breast cancer showed significantly greater tumor-nontumor repertoire similarity than basal-like breast cancer did. Tumors had less TCR diversity than lymph nodes, more than nontumor tissue.

Turning to this clonotype: Its antigen is undetermined.

TCRdb re-called the multiplex PCR reads through MiXCR, storing one row per CDR3 protein. The repertoire has roughly 130,000 distinct CDR3 sequences, 20% of them found once; the top ten carry less than 4%. There are 11 residues in the CDR3. Germline lookup yields CDR1 MNHEY and CDR2 SMNVEV (reference sequence). V shed 8 bases, J shed 8 bases, and the junction held 3 bases outside the gene matches. Axillary draining lymph nodes of breast cancer patients supplied the node samples. This chain uses TRBV27 with TRBJ1-1; 9 nucleotides line up with TRBD1. This clonotype was obtained from a female donor with breast cancer. Some clones in this sample may be carry-over from other donors' samples. The sequenced sample was axillary lymph node tissue. The CDR3 region has the DNA TGTGCCAGCCGGACAGGGGCGGAAGCTTTCTTT. This gives the protein CASRTGAEAFF.